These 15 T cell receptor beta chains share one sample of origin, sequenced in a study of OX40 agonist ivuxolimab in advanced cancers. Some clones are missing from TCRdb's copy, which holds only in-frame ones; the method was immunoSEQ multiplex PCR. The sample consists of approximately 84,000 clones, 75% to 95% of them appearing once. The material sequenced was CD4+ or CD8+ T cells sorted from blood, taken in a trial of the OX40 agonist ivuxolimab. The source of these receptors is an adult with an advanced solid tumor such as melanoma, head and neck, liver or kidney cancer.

DNA of the CDR3: TGCGCCAGCAGCTTGGTGTTAGCGGGAGAGACAGATACGCAGTATTTT. Protein sequence: CASSLVLAGETDTQYF. V and J are TRBV5-1 and TRBJ2-3; the match to TRBD2 covers 9 bases. V was clipped by 0 bases and J by 3 bases; unmatched bases: 5. The CDR3 is 16 residues long. Germline lookup yields CDR1 SGHRS and CDR2 YFSETQ.

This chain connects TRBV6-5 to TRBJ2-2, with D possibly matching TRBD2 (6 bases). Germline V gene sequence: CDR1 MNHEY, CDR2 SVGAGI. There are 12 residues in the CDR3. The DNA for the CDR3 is TGTGCAGCGGGTGGAAACACCGGGGAGCTGTTTTTT. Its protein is CAAGGNTGELFF.

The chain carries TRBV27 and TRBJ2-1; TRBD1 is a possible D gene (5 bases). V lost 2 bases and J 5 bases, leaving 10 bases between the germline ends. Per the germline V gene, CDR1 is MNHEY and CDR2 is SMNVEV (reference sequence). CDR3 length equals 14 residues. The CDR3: CASSLQGPNNEQFF. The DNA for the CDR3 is TGTGCCAGCAGTTTACAGGGCCCAAACAATGAGCAGTTCTTC.

As DNA, the CDR3 is TGTGCCAGCAGCCGCGCTACGGTTAGCAATGAGCAGTTCTTC. It specifies CASSRATVSNEQFF. The V call is TRBV7-9, the J call TRBJ2-1; no clear D gene. V lost 5 bases to trimming and J lost 6 bases, with 14 bases between them. The CDR3 loop spans 14 amino acids. Germline CDR1 SEHNR, CDR2 FQNEAQ (reference sequence). Based on the CDR3 plus reference TRBV7-9 and TRBJ2-1, the full variable domain is DTGVSQNPRHKITKRGQNVTFRCDPISEHNRLYWYRQTLGQGPEFLTYFQNEAQLEKSRLLSDRFSAERPKGSFSTLEIQRTEQGDSAMYLCASSRATVSNEQFFGPGTRLTVL.

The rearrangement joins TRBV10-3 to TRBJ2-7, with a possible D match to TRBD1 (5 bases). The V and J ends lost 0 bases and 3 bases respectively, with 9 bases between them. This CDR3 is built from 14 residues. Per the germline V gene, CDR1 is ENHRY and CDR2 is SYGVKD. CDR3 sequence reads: CAISESTDNYEQYF. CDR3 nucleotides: TGTGCCATCAGTGAGTCGACGGACAACTACGAGCAGTACTTC.

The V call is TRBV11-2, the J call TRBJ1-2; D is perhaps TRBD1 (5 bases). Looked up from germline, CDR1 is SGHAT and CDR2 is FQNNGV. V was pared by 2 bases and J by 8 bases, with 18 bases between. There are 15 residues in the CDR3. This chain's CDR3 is CASSLQGYGRGGYTF. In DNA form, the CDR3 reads TGTGCCAGCAGCTTACAGGGCTACGGCCGTGGGGGCTACACCTTC.

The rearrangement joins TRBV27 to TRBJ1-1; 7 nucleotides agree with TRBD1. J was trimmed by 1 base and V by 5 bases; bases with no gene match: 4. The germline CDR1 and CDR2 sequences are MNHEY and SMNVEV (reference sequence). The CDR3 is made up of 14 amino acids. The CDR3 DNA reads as TGTGCCAGCAGTCGAGGGGGCAAGAACACTGAAGCTTTCTTT. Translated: CASSRGGKNTEAFF.

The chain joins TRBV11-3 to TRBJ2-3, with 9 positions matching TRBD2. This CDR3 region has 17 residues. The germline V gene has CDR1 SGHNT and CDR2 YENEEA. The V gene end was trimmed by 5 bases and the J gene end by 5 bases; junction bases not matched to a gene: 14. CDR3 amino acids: CASSLGVGGGAGDTQYF. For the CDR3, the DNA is TGTGCCAGCAGCCTCGGGGTAGGCGGGGGGGCCGGAGATACGCAGTATTTT.

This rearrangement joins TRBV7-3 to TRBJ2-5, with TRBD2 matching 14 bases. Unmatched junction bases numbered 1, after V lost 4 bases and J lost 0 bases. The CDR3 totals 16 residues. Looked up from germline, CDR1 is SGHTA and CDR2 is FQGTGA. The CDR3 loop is CASSSGLAGDQETQYF. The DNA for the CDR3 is TGTGCCAGCAGCTCGGGACTAGCGGGGGACCAAGAGACCCAGTACTTC.

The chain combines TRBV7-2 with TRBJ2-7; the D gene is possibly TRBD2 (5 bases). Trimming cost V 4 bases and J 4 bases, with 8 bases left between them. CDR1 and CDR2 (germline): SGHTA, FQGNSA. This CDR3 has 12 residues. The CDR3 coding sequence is TGTGCCAGCAGCTCAGACTATTACGAGCAGTACTTC. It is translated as CASSSDYYEQYF. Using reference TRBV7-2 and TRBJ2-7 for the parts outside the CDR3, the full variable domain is GAGVSQSPSNKVTEKGKDVELRCDPISGHTALYWYRQSLGQGLEFLIYFQGNSAPDKSGLPSDRFSAERTGGSVSTLTIQRTQQEDSAVYLCASSSDYYEQYFGPGTRLTVT.

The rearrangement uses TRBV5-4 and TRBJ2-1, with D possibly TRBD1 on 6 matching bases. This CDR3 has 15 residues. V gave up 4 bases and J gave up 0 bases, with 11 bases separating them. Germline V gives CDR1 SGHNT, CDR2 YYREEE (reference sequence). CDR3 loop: CASSTGQSSYNEQFF. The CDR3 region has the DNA TGTGCCAGCAGCACCGGACAGAGCTCCTACAATGAGCAGTTCTTC.

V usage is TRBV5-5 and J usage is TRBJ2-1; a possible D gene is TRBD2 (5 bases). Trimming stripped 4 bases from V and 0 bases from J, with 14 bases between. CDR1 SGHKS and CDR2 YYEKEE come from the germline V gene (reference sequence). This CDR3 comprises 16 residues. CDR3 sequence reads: CASSGGAFSSYNEQFF. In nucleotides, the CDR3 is TGTGCCAGCAGCGGAGGTGCCTTCAGCTCCTACAATGAGCAGTTCTTC.

CDR3 sequence reads: CASSLDRSNEKLFF. The DNA for the CDR3 is TGTGCCAGCAGTCTGGACAGGTCTAATGAAAAACTGTTTTTT. The chain uses TRBV28 and TRBJ1-4; 7 nucleotides match TRBD1. The germline V gene encodes CDR1 MDHEN and CDR2 SYDVKM. This CDR3 is 14 amino acids long. V trimming: 5 bases; J trimming: 3 bases; junction bases outside the gene matches: 3.

The CDR3 bases are TGTGCCAGCTCACAGGGCTCCGGGAGGGCAGATACGCAGTATTTT. It yields the protein CASSQGSGRADTQYF. The chain has TRBV18 and TRBJ2-3; 8 nucleotides align to TRBD2. The germline CDR1 and CDR2 sequences are KGHSH and LQKENI. The CDR3 consists of 15 residues. Trimming at V came to 4 bases and at J to 4 bases, leaving 7 bases not matched to a gene.

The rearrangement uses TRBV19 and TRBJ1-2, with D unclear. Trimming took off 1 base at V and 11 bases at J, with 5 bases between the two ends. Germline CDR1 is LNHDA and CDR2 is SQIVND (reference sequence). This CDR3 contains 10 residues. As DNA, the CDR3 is TGTGCCAGTAGTATAGTTCGGTACACCTTC. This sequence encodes CASSIVRYTF.